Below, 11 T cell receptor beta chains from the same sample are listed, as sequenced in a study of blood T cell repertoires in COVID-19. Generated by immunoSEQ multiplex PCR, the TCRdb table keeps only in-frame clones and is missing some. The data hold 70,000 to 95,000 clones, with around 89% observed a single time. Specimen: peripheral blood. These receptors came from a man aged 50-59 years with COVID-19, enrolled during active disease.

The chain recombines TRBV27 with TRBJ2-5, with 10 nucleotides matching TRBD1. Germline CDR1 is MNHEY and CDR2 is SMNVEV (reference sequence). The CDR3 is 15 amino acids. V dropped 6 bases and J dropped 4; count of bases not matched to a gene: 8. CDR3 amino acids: CASRGTGVERETQYF. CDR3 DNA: TGTGCCAGCAGGGGGACAGGGGTCGAGAGAGAGACCCAGTACTTC.

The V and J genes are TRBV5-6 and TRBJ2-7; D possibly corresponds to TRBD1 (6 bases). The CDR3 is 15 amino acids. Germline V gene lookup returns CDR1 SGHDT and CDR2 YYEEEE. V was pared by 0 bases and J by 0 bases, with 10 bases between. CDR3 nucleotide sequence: TGTGCCAGCAGCTTGGCCGGCAGGGGCTCCTACGAGCAGTACTTC. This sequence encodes CASSLAGRGSYEQYF.

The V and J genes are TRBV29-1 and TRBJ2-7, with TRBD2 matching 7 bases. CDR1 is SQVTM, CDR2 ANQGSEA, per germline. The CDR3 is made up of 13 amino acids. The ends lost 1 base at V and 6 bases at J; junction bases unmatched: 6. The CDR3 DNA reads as TGCAGCGTTGAAGGTCAGGGCGGGGGCGAGCAGTACTTC. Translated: CSVEGQGGGEQYF.

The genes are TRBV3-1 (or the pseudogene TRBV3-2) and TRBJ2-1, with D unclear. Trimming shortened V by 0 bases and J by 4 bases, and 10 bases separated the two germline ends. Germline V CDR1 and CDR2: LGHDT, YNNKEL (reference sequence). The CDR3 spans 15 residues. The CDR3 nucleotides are TGTGCCAGCAGCCAAGATCGTCTCAGTTACAATGAGCAGTTCTTC. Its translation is CASSQDRLSYNEQFF.

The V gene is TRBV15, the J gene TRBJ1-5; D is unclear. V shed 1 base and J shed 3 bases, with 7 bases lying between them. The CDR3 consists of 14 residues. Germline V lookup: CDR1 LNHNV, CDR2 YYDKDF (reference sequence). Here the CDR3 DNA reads TGTGCCACCAGCAGAGCCGGACTCAATCAGCCCCAGCATTTT. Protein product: CATSRAGLNQPQHF.

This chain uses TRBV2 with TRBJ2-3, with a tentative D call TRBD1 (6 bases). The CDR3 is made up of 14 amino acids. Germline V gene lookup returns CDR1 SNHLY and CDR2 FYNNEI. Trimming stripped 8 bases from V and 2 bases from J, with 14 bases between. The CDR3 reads CASLVGTYTDTQYF. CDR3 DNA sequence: TGTGCCAGCCTGGTCGGGACATACACAGATACGCAGTATTTT.

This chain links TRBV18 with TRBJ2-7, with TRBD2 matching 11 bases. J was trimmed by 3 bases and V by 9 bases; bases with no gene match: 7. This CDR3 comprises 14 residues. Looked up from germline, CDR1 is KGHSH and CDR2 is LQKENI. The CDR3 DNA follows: TGTGCCAGTCGCGGGGGACTAGCGGACTACGAGCAGTACTTC. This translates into CASRGGLADYEQYF.

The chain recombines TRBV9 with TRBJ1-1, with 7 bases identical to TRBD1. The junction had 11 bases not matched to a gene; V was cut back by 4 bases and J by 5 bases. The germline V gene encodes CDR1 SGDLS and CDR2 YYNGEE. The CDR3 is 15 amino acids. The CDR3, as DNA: TGTGCCAGCAGCCCCCGGGACAGCCTGAGGACTGAAGCTTTCTTT. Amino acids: CASSPRDSLRTEAFF.

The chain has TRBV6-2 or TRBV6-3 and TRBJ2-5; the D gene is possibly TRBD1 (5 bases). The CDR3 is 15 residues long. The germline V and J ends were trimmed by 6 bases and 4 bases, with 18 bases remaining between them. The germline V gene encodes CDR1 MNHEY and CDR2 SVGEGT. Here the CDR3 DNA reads TGTGCCAGCAGCAAAGCAGACCAGGGTCGAGAGACCCAGTACTTC. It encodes CASSKADQGRETQYF.

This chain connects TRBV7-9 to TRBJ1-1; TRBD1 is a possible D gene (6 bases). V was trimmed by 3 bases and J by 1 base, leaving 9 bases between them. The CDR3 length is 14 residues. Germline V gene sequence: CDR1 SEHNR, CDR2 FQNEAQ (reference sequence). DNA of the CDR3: TGTGCCAGCAGCTTGGAGACAGGGAACACTGAAGCTTTCTTT. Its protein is CASSLETGNTEAFF.

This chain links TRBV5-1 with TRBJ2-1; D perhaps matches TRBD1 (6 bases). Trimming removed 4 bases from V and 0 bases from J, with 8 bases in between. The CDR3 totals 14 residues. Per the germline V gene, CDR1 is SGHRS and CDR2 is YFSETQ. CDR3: CASSETGSYNEQFF. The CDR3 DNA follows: TGCGCCAGCAGCGAGACAGGCTCCTACAATGAGCAGTTCTTC. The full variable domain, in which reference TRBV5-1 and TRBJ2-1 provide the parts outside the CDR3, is KAGVTQTPRYLIKTRGQQVTLSCSPISGHRSVSWYQQTPGQGLQFLFEYFSETQRNKGNFPGRFSGRQFSNSRSEMNVSTLELGDSALYLCASSETGSYNEQFFGPGTRLTVL.